The rows below give T cell receptor beta chains drawn from one sample of a study of OX40 agonist ivuxolimab in advanced cancers. Assay: immunoSEQ multiplex PCR; the TCRdb copy retains only in-frame clones and omits some. Among 75,000 to 100,000 clones, under 90% were seen once, and the ten largest hold around 5%. This material consisted of CD4+ or CD8+ T cells sorted from blood, taken in a trial of the OX40 agonist ivuxolimab. The receptor set was obtained from an adult with an advanced solid tumor such as melanoma, head and neck, liver or kidney cancer. Each CDR3 is given with its conserved first and last residue. A D gene is named only where the DNA matches it firmly. Expanded clones get a size class; other rows say once, few or many, or leave the size out.

d_call clone_size j_call v_call cdr3_aa cdr3_nt
NA NA TRBJ2-3 TRBV6-4 CASSERAASTDTQYF TGTGCCAGCAGTGAGAGGGCGGCTTCCACAGATACGCAGTATTTT
NA NA TRBJ2-7 TRBV5-1 CASSLGPGPSYEQYF TGCGCCAGCAGCTTGGGGCCAGGGCCCTCCTACGAGCAGTACTTC
NA NA TRBJ2-7 TRBV30 CACHSGSIAYEQYF TGTGCCTGCCACTCGGGTTCGATTGCCTACGAGCAGTACTTC
NA NA TRBJ2-6 TRBV5-1 CASSLGGPALGSGANVLTF TGCGCCAGCAGCTTGGGAGGCCCAGCGCTAGGGTCTGGGGCCAACGTCCTGACTTTC
NA NA TRBJ1-6 TRBV27 CASSLNRNSPLHF TGTGCCAGCAGTTTAAACAGGAATTCACCCCTCCACTTT
NA NA TRBJ2-3 TRBV12-5 CASGRGGGADTQYF TGTGCTAGTGGCCGAGGGGGGGGCGCAGATACGCAGTATTTT
NA once TRBJ2-5 TRBV7-9 CASTAGGRETQYF TGTGCCAGCACCGCCGGGGGCCGGGAGACCCAGTACTTC
NA NA TRBJ2-4 TRBV29-1 CSVEDLGGRGF TGCAGCGTTGAAGATCTCGGAGGGCGGGGCTTC
NA NA TRBJ1-6 TRBV2 CASRSRTGNSPLHF TGTGCCAGCAGATCTCGGACGGGAAATTCACCCCTCCACTTT
TRBD2 NA TRBJ2-1 TRBV5-1 CASYERGGLNEQFF TGCGCCAGCTACGAGCGGGGGGGCCTAAATGAGCAGTTCTTC
NA NA TRBJ1-6 TRBV30 CAWTRDHNSPLHF TGTGCCTGGACCAGGGACCATAATTCACCCCTCCACTTT
NA few TRBJ2-2 TRBV2 CASRIFSGTTGELFF TGTGCCAGCAGAATTTTTAGCGGTACTACCGGGGAGCTGTTTTTT
NA NA TRBJ2-2 TRBV7-2 CASSFDRRGELFF TGTGCCAGCAGCTTTGACCGGCGCGGGGAGCTGTTTTTT
TRBD2 NA TRBJ2-3 TRBV4-3 CASSQDMGLGEGPDTQYF TGCGCCAGCAGCCAAGATATGGGACTAGGGGAGGGCCCAGATACGCAGTATTTT
NA NA TRBJ2-7 TRBV28 CASSFRGRANEQYF TGTGCCAGCAGTTTCAGGGGGAGGGCCAACGAGCAGTACTTC
NA few TRBJ1-6 TRBV7-9 CASSSWLPTGLSPLHF TGTGCCAGCAGCTCCTGGCTACCCACAGGGCTCTCACCCCTCCACTTT
NA NA TRBJ1-2 TRBV11-1 CASSLGAYYGYTF TGTGCCAGCAGCTTAGGGGCTTACTATGGCTACACCTTC
NA NA TRBJ1-2 TRBV18 CASSPVGRSNYGYTF TGTGCCAGCTCACCAGTGGGACGGAGTAACTATGGCTACACCTTC
TRBD2 NA TRBJ2-5 TRBV5-4 CASSLKSLAALGETQYF TGTGCCAGCAGCTTGAAGAGCCTAGCGGCCCTGGGAGAGACCCAGTACTTC
NA NA TRBJ1-2 TRBV5-1 CASSQTGSGYTF TGCGCCAGCAGCCAAACAGGGTCTGGCTACACCTTC
NA NA TRBJ1-4 TRBV15 CATSPPTGQTTELFF TGTGCCACCAGCCCACCGACCGGACAGACTACGGAACTGTTTTTT
NA NA TRBJ2-3 TRBV2 CASSEDGVAATSTDTQYF TGTGCCAGCAGTGAAGATGGAGTAGCGGCCACTAGCACAGATACGCAGTATTTT
TRBD2 NA TRBJ2-7 TRBV29-1 CSVRWEGLYEQYF TGCAGCGTTAGGTGGGAGGGCCTCTACGAGCAGTACTTC
NA NA TRBJ2-1 TRBV7-7 CASSRIPSVVGGGRTEQFF TGTGCCAGCAGCAGAATCCCTAGCGTGGTAGGGGGGGGCCGAACTGAGCAGTTCTTC
NA once TRBJ2-2 TRBV5-1 CASSMNTGELFF TGCGCCAGCAGCATGAACACCGGGGAGCTGTTTTTT
TRBD2 NA TRBJ2-1 TRBV6-6 CASSYSASGGYEQFF TGTGCCAGCAGTTACTCGGCTAGCGGAGGGTATGAGCAGTTCTTC
NA NA TRBJ1-3 TRBV14 CASSPRYPGNTIYF TGTGCCAGCAGCCCCCGGTACCCTGGAAACACCATATATTTT
NA NA TRBJ1-1 TRBV7-9 CASSLGVGAETEAFF TGTGCCAGCAGCTTAGGGGTGGGGGCAGAGACTGAAGCTTTCTTT
NA NA TRBJ2-7 TRBV11-3 CASSTRQAPYEQYF TGTGCCAGCAGCACCCGACAGGCGCCCTACGAGCAGTACTTC
NA NA TRBJ2-3 TRBV19 CASSPTAVSSTDTQYF TGTGCCAGTAGTCCAACAGCGGTATCTAGCACAGATACGCAGTATTTT
TRBD1 few TRBJ1-2 TRBV6-5 CASSYRAGGSYGYTF TGTGCCAGCAGTTACAGGGCAGGGGGCTCTTATGGCTACACCTTC
NA NA TRBJ1-1 TRBV5-1 CASSLDGAPNTEAFF TGCGCCAGCAGCTTGGATGGGGCGCCGAACACTGAAGCTTTCTTT
NA NA TRBJ2-1 TRBV15 CATSSRSTGTLGYNEQFF TGTGCCACCAGCAGTAGGAGTACAGGTACCTTGGGATACAATGAGCAGTTCTTC
TRBD2 NA TRBJ2-1 TRBV7-9 CASSPSSRLAGGPDEQFF TGTGCCAGCAGCCCGAGCTCAAGACTAGCGGGGGGGCCGGATGAGCAGTTCTTC